The 20 T cell receptor beta chains below come from one sample, sequenced in a study of CD8+ T cells in alopecia areata. cDNA serving as the sequencing template came from extracted, reverse transcribed RNA. Measured with immunoSEQ multiplex PCR; TCRdb has only the in-frame clones, and not every one. The repertoire holds 150,000 to 160,000 clones, around 55% seen once, with just under 20% in the top ten. Specimen: CD8+ T cells sorted from blood, collected at week 0. These receptor sequences come from a human donor with alopecia areata.

This clone was found once. V gene TRBV5-1 combines with J gene TRBJ2-5; D is ambiguous. The CDR3 spans 12 residues. With 4 bases removed from V and 5 bases from J, the gap between germline ends came to 9 bases. Germline CDR1 SGHRS, CDR2 YFSETQ. The CDR3 DNA reads TGCGCCAGCAGCCTAAGCATGGAGACCCAGTACTTC. It translates to CASSLSMETQYF.

This clone was counted between two and nine times. This chain connects TRBV29-1 to TRBJ2-7; a possible D gene is TRBD1 (6 bases). The length of the CDR3 is 13 residues. CDR1 and CDR2 from the germline V gene are SQVTM and ANQGSEA. V was clipped by 5 bases and J by 0 bases, with 11 bases between them. CDR3 protein: CSVRDIYSYEQYF. The CDR3 coding sequence is TGCAGCGTTCGGGACATCTACTCCTACGAGCAGTACTTC.

V and J are TRBV30 and TRBJ2-1; perhaps TRBD1 as D (6 bases). This CDR3 contains 11 residues. V shed 5 bases and J shed 8 bases, with 10 bases lying between them. Germline V gene lookup returns CDR1 GTSNPN and CDR2 SVGIG (reference sequence). CDR3: CAWGSGDEQFF. The CDR3 bases are TGTGCCTGGGGGTCAGGGGATGAGCAGTTCTTC.

The rearrangement uses TRBV5-1 and TRBJ1-2; possibly TRBD1 for D (5 bases). From germline, CDR1 is SGHRS and CDR2 YFSETQ. The V gene lost 4 bases and the J gene lost 5 bases, with 21 bases spanning the gap. This CDR3 is built from 16 residues. The CDR3 region is CASSIPGPRLNYGYTF. CDR3 coding DNA: TGCGCCAGCAGCATTCCGGGACCGCGTTTAAATTATGGCTACACCTTC.

The chain combines TRBV6-7 with TRBJ2-4, with D tentatively TRBD1 or TRBD2 (5 bases each). TRBV6-7 is placed among ORFs of uncertain function. Trimming shortened V by 0 bases and J by 11 bases, and 26 bases separated the two germline ends. The CDR3 extends over 18 amino acids. CDR3 protein: CASSYSIPGDRGQTFQYF. CDR3 in DNA: TGTGCCAGCAGTTACTCGATCCCTGGGGACCGAGGCCAAACATTTCAGTACTTC.

The chain combines TRBV7-8 with TRBJ2-1; perhaps TRBD1 as D (6 bases). Trimming left V 1 base short and J 5 bases short, with 18 bases between. The CDR3 totals 17 residues. CDR1 SGHVS and CDR2 FQNEAQ come from the germline V gene. CDR3 region: CASSLVISGHGNNEQFF. The CDR3 DNA reads TGTGCCAGCAGCTTAGTGATTTCGGGACACGGAAACAATGAGCAGTTCTTC.

This clone was recorded only once. The V call is TRBV27, the J call TRBJ2-5; unclear D gene. Germline lookup yields CDR1 MNHEY and CDR2 SMNVEV (reference sequence). Between the trimmed V and J ends, which lost 5 bases and 2 bases, there was a span of 3 bases. The CDR3 has 11 residues. CDR3 loop: CASSTQETQYF. The DNA of the CDR3 is TGTGCCAGCAGTACTCAAGAGACCCAGTACTTC.

CDR3 sequence: CSATKNTEAFF. The DNA for the CDR3 is TGCAGTGCTACAAAGAACACTGAAGCTTTCTTT. This chain connects TRBV20-1 to TRBJ1-1, with D unclear. Per germline, CDR1 DFQATT and CDR2 SNEGSKA (reference sequence). V gave up 4 bases and J gave up 1 base, with 4 bases separating them. The CDR3 spans 11 residues.

The gene calls are TRBV25-1 and TRBJ2-3; unclear D gene. The CDR3 contains 16 residues. Trimming left V 2 bases short and J 3 bases short, with 15 bases between. Per germline, CDR1 MGHDK and CDR2 SYGVNS. CDR3 nucleotide sequence: TGTGCCAGCAGTGAAGTAAGGTCCAGTTTAACAGATACGCAGTATTTT. Translation gives CASSEVRSSLTDTQYF.

This clone was observed a handful of times. The chain combines TRBV13 with TRBJ2-2, with D unclear. The V end was cut by 0 bases, the J end by 4 bases, with 6 bases between. Germline CDR1 PRHDT, CDR2 FYEKMQ (reference sequence). This CDR3 region has 14 residues. The CDR3 DNA sequence: TGTGCCAGCAGCTTAGGTCGTAGCACCGGGGAGCTGTTTTTT. Translated: CASSLGRSTGELFF.

This clone has only a few counts. The chain links TRBV11-2 to TRBJ2-3; tentative D call: TRBD2 (5 bases). V was pared by 5 bases and J by 2 bases, with 17 bases between. The germline V gene encodes CDR1 SGHAT and CDR2 FQNNGV. The CDR3 length is 16 residues. The CDR3 bases are TGTGCCAGCAGCGCCGAGACTGCGGGCTACACAGATACGCAGTATTTT. It yields the protein CASSAETAGYTDTQYF.

The J gene is TRBJ2-1, the V gene TRBV12-5; a possible D gene is TRBD2 (7 bases). Germline V gene data show CDR1 as LGHNT and CDR2 as FRNRAP. V was trimmed by 7 bases and J by 0 bases, leaving 16 bases between them. The CDR3 length is 16 residues. In nucleotides, the CDR3 is TGTGCTAGTGCGGGGGGCCAAGAGAGCTCCTACAATGAGCAGTTCTTC. Translating gives CASAGGQESSYNEQFF.

The chain employs TRBV7-9 and TRBJ2-5; the D is unclear. The germline CDR1 and CDR2 sequences are SEHNR and FQNEAQ (reference sequence). The CDR3 spans 14 residues. Trimming pared 3 bases from V and 2 bases from J, leaving 10 bases between. Here the CDR3 DNA reads TGTGCCAGCAGCTTCTGGGCAGCGCAAGAGACCCAGTACTTC. It codes for CASSFWAAQETQYF.

The rearrangement links TRBV29-1 to TRBJ2-3; 9 bases are a match to TRBD1. V gave up 0 bases and J gave up 7 bases; unmatched junction bases: 5. This CDR3 contains 14 residues. From germline, CDR1 is SQVTM and CDR2 ANQGSEA. The chain's CDR3 is CSVEEGQGVNTQYF. The CDR3 region has the DNA TGCAGCGTTGAAGAGGGACAGGGAGTTAATACGCAGTATTTT.

This clone was counted once. The chain couples TRBV27 to TRBJ2-2, with 8 positions matching TRBD2. The CDR3 runs to 17 residues. V dropped 3 bases and J dropped 5; count of bases not matched to a gene: 11. Germline V gene sequence: CDR1 MNHEY, CDR2 SMNVEV (reference sequence). The CDR3 bases are TGTGCCAGCAGTTTCGGCCCAGGGACTAGTTATACCGGGGAGCTGTTTTTT. It specifies CASSFGPGTSYTGELFF.

This clone has just a few counts. This chain links TRBV30 with TRBJ1-2; unclear D gene. The V and J ends lost 4 bases and 5 bases respectively, with 5 bases between them. Germline values: CDR1 GTSNPN, CDR2 SVGIG (reference sequence). The CDR3 is 10 amino acids. The CDR3 nucleotides are TGTGCCTGGAAAGCATATGGCTACACCTTC. Translating it yields CAWKAYGYTF.

This chain uses TRBV30 with TRBJ1-4; D gene uncertain. V lost 4 bases and J 12 bases, leaving 21 bases between the germline ends. The V gene's germline CDR1 is GTSNPN and CDR2 SVGIG (reference sequence). CDR3 length: 14 amino acids. The CDR3 DNA sequence: TGTGCCTGGACTATGGGAAGCGGTACGAGGGAACTGTTTTTT. Translation: CAWTMGSGTRELFF.

This rearrangement joins TRBV2 to TRBJ1-2, with D unresolved. CDR1 is SNHLY and CDR2 is FYNNEI in the germline V gene. V lost 7 bases, J lost 6 bases, and 18 bases lay in between. CDR3 length: 14 amino acids. The DNA of the CDR3 is TGTGCCAGCAACTATAGGCCCTTTTCGGATGGCTACACCTTC. It yields the protein CASNYRPFSDGYTF.

A remark on this clone: Other DNA sequences in the sample encode the same CDR3. V is TRBV25-1 and J is TRBJ2-5; no definite D call. V lost 8 bases to trimming and J lost 5 bases, with 6 bases between them. In germline, CDR1 is MGHDK, CDR2 SYGVNS. The CDR3 runs 10 residues. CDR3 loop: CASSSETQYF. The DNA of the CDR3 is TGTGCCAGCTCGTCCGAGACCCAGTACTTC.

This sequence joins TRBV9 and TRBJ2-3, with no clear D. The CDR3 consists of 13 residues. The V end was cut by 3 bases, the J end by 5 bases, with 10 bases between. CDR1 and CDR2 (germline): SGDLS, YYNGEE. CDR3 DNA: TGTGCCAGCAGCGCCTCTTTTGAAGATACGCAGTATTTT. Residues: CASSASFEDTQYF.